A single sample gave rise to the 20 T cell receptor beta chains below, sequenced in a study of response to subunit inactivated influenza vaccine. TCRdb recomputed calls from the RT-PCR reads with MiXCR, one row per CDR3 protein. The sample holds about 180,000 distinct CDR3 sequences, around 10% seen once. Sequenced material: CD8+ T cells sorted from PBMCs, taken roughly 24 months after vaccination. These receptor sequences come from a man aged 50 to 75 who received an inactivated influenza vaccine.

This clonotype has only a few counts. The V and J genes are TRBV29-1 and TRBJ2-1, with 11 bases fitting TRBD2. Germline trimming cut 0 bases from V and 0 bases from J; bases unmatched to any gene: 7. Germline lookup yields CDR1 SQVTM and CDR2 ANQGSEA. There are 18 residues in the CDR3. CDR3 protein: CSVEDPLAGGSSYNEQFF. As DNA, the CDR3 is TGCAGCGTTGAAGACCCCCTAGCGGGGGGCTCCTCCTACAATGAGCAGTTCTTC.

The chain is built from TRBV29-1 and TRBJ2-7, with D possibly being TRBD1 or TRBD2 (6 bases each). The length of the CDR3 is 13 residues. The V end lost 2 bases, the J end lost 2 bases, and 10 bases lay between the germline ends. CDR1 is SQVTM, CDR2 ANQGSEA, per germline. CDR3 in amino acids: CSVEIGGPYEQYF. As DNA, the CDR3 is TGCAGCGTTGAAATTGGGGGGCCCTACGAGCAGTACTTC.

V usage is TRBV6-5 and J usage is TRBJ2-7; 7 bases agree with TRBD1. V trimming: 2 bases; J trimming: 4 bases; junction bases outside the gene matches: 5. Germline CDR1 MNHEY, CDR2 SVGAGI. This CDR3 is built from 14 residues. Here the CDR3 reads CASSYEGAGYEQYF. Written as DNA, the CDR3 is TGTGCCAGCAGTTACGAGGGGGCAGGTTACGAGCAGTACTTC.

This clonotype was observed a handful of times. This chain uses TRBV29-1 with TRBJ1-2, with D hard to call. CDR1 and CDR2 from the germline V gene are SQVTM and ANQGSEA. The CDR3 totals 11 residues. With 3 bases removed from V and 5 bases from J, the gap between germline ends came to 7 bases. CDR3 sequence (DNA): TGCAGCGTTGAGGAGAGGTATGGCTACACCTTC. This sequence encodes CSVEERYGYTF.

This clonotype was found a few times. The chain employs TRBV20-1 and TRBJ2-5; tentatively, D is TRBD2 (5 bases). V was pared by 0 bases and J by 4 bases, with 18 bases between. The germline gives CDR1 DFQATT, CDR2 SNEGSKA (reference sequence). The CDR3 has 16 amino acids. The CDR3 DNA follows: TGCAGTGCTAGAGATAGTCGGGAACGCCTCTTAGAGACCCAGTACTTC. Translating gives CSARDSRERLLETQYF.

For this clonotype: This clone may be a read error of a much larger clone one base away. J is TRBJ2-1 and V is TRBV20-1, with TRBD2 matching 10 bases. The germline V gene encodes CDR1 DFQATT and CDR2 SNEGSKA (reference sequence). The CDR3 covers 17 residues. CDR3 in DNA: TGCTGTGCTAGAGATCTAGCGGGAGTAAGTTCCGACAATGAGCAGTTCTTC. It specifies CCARDLAGVSSDNEQFF.

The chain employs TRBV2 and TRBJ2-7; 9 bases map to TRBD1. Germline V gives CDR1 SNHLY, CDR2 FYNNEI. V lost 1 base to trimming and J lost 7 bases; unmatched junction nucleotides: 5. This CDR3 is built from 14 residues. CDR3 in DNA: TGTGCCAGCAGTGAAGTGGGGACAGGGAGGGAGCAGTACTTC. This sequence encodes CASSEVGTGREQYF.

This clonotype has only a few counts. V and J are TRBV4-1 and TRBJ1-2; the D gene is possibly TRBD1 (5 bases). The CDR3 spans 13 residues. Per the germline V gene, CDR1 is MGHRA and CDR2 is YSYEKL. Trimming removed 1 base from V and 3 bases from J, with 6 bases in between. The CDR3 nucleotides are TGCGCCAGCAGCCAAGTAGGGGACTATGGCTACACCTTC. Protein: CASSQVGDYGYTF.

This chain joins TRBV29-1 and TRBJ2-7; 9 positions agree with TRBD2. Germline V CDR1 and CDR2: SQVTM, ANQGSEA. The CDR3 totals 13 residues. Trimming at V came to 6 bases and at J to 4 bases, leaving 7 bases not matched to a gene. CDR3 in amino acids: CSVRASGKYEQYF. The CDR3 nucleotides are TGCAGCGTCAGAGCTAGCGGGAAATACGAGCAGTACTTC.

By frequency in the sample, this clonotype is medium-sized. The CDR3 bases are TGTGCCAGCAGCGCAGGCAGGGGGAGCAATCAGCCCCAGCATTTT. It specifies CASSAGRGSNQPQHF. The chain has TRBV7-9 and TRBJ1-5; 7 bases map to TRBD1. There are 15 residues in the CDR3. Germline CDR1 and CDR2: SEHNR and FQNEAQ (reference sequence). Germline trimming cut 5 bases from V and 1 base from J; bases unmatched to any gene: 5.

The CDR3 loop is CASSWGGFSYNEQFF. The CDR3 coding sequence is TGTGCCAGCAGCTGGGGGGGATTCTCCTACAATGAGCAGTTCTTC. V gene TRBV7-8 combines with J gene TRBJ2-1; the match to TRBD2 covers 7 bases. Trimming at V came to 4 bases and at J to 0 bases, leaving 3 bases not matched to a gene. CDR1 is SGHVS, CDR2 FQNEAQ, per germline. This CDR3 spans 15 amino acids.

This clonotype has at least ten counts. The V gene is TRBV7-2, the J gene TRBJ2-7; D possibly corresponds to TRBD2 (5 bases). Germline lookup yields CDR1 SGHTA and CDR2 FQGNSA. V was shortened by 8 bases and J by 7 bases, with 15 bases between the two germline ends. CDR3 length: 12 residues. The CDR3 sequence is CASGLTTREQYF. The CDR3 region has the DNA TGTGCCAGCGGACTCACCACCCGGGAGCAGTACTTC.

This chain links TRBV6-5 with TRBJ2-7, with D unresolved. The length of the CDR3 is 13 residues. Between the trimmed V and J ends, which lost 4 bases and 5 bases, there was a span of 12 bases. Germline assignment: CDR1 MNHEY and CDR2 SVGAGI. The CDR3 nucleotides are TGTGCCAGCAGTTTGCAGGATTCTGACGAGCAGTACTTC. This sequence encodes CASSLQDSDEQYF.

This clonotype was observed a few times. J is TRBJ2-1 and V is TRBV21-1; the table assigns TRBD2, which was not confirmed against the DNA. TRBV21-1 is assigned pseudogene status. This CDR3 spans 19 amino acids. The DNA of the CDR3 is TGTGCCAGCAGCAAAGGGGGTAGCGGGAGGTCCAGCTCCTACAATGAGCAGTTCTTC. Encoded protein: CASSKGGSGRSSSYNEQFF.

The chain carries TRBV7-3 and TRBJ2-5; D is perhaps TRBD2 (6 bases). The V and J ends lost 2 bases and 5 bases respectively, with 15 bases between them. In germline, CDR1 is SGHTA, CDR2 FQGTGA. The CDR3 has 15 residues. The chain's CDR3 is CASSLSGTGGETQYF. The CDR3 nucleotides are TGTGCCAGCAGCTTATCAGGGACTGGGGGGGAGACCCAGTACTTC.

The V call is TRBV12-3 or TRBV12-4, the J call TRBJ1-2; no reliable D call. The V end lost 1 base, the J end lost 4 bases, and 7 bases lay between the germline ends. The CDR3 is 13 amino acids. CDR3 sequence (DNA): TGTGCCAGCAGTTTAGAGGGTGGCTATGGCTACACCTTC. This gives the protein CASSLEGGYGYTF.

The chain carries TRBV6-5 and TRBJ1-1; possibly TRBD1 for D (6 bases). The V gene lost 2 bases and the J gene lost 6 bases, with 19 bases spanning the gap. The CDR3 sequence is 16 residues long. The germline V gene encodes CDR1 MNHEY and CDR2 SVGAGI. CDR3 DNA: TGTGCCAGCAGTTACAACCTCCGGGGGCATTCGGCTGAAGCTTTCTTT. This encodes CASSYNLRGHSAEAFF.

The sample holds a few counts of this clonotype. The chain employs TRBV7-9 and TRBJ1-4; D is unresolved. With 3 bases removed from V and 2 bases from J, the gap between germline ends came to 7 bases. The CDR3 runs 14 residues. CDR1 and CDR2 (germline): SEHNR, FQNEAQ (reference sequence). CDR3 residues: CASSFGVTNEKLFF. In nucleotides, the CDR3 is TGTGCCAGCAGCTTCGGGGTTACTAATGAAAAACTGTTTTTT.

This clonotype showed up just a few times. For the CDR3, the DNA is TGTGCCAGCAGGCCCCCTCCCCTTGGAGATACGCAGTATTTT. It encodes CASRPPPLGDTQYF. The chain is built from TRBV13 and TRBJ2-3, with unresolved D. Deletions cut 6 bases from V and 5 bases from J, with 15 bases between. The CDR3 is 14 amino acids. The germline V gene has CDR1 PRHDT and CDR2 FYEKMQ (reference sequence).

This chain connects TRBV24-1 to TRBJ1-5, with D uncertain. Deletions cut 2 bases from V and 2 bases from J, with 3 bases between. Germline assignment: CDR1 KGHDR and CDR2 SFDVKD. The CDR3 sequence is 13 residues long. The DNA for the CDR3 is TGTGCCACCAGTGATTACGGCAATCAGCCCCAGCATTTT. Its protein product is CATSDYGNQPQHF.